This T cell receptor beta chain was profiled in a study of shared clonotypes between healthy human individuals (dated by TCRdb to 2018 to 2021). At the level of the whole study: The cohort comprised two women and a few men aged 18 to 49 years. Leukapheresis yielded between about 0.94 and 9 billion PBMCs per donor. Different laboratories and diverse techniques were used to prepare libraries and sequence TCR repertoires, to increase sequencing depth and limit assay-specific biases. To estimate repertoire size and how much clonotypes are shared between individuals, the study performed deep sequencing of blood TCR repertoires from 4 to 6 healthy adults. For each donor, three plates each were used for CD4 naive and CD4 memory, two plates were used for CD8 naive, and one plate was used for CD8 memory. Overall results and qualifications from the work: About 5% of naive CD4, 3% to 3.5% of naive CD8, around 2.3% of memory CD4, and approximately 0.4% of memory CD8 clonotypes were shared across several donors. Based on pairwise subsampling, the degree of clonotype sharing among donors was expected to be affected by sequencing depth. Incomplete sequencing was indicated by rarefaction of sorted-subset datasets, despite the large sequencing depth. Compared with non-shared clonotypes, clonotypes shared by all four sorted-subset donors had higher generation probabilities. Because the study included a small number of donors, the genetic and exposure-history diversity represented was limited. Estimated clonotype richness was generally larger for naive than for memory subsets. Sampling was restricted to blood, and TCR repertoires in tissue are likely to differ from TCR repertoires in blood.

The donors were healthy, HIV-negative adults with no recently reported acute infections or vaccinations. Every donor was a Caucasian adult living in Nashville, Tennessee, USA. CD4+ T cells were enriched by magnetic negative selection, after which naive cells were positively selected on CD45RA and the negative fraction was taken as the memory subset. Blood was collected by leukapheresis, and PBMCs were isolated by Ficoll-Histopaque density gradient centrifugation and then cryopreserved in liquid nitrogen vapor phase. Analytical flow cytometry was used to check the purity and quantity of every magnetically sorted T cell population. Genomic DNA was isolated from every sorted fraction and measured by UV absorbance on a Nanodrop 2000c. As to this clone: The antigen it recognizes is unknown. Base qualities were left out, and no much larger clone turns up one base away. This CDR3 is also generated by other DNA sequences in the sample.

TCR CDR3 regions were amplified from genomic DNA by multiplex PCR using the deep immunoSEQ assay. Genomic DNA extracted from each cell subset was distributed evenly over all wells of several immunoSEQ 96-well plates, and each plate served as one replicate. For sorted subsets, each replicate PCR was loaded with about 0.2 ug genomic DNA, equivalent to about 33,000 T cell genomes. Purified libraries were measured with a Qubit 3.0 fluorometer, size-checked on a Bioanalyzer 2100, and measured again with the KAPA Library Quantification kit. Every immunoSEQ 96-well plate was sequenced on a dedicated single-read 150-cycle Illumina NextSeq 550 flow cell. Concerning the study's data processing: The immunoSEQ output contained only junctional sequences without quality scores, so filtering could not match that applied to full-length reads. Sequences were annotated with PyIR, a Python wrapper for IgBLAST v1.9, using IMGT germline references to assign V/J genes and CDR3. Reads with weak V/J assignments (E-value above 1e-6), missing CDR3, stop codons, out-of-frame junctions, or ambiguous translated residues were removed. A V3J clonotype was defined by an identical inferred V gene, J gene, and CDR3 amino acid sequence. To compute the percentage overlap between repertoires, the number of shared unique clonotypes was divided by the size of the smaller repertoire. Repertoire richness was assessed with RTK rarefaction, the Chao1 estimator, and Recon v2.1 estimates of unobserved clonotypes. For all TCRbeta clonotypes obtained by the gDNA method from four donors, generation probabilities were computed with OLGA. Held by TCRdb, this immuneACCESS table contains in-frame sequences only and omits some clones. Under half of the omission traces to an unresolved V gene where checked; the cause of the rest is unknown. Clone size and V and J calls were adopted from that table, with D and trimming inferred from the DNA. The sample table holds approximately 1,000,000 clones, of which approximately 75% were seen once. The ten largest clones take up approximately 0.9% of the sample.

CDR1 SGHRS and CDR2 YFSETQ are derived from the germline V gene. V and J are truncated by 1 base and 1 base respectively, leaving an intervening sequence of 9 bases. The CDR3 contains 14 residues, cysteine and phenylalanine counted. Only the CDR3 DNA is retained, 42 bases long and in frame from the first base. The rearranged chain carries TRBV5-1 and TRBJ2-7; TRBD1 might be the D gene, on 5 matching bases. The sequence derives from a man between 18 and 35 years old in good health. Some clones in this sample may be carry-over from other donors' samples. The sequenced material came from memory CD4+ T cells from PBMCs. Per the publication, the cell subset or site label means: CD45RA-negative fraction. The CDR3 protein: CASSLTGASYEQYF. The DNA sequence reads TGCGCCAGCAGCTTGACAGGAGCTTCCTACGAGCAGTACTTC.